This record concerns one T cell receptor beta chain sequence. The clone's antigen remains unknown. Qualities for individual bases were not recorded, and no much larger clone is one base off. Inclusive of the bounding cysteine and phenylalanine, the CDR3 is 13 residues long. Kept here is only the CDR3 DNA, which spans 39 bases and is read in frame from base 1. V gives up 1 base and J gives up 7 bases, and the segment between their germline ends measures 8 bases. The germline V gene (reference sequence) sets CDR1 to SEHNR and CDR2 to FQNEAQ. Healthy HIV-negative adults with no recently reported acute infections or vaccinations were included as donors. Every donor was a Caucasian adult residing in Nashville, Tennessee, USA. CD4+ T cells were enriched by magnetic negative selection, after which naive cells were positively selected on CD45RA and the negative fraction was taken as the memory subset. After blood collection by leukapheresis, PBMCs were isolated using Ficoll-Histopaque density gradient centrifugation and then cryopreserved in the vapor phase of liquid nitrogen. Analytical flow cytometry was used to check the purity and quantity of each magnetically sorted T cell population. From each sorted fraction, genomic DNA was isolated and quantified by UV absorbance on a Nanodrop 2000c.

The data originate from a study of shared clonotypes between healthy human individuals (dated by TCRdb to about 2020). About the full investigation: The cohort included a few men and a couple of women between 18 and 49 years of age. Per donor, leukapheresis produced somewhere between about 0.94 and 9.5 billion PBMCs. The study deeply sequenced blood TCR repertoires of about 5 healthy adults to estimate repertoire size and the extent of clonotype sharing between individuals. For each donor, CD4 naive and CD4 memory were each run on three plates, CD8 naive on two plates, and CD8 memory on one plate. To increase sequencing depth and limit assay-specific biases, different laboratories used diverse techniques to prepare libraries and sequence TCR repertoires. Here is what the overall study found, with its caveats: Even with the large sequencing depth, rarefaction of the sorted-subset datasets indicated that sequencing was incomplete. Larger estimated clonotype richness was generally found for naive subsets than for memory subsets. Clonotypes shared by all four sorted-subset donors showed higher generation probabilities than non-shared clonotypes. When a handful of donors were compared, the shared fraction of clonotypes was 5% to 6.5% for naive CD4, over 3% for naive CD8, 2.3% for memory CD4, and 0.4% for memory CD8. Pairwise subsampling led to the expectation that sequencing depth would affect the degree of clonotype sharing among donors. Only blood was sampled, and tissue TCR repertoires likely differ from those in blood. Because the study included only a small number of donors, the genetic and exposure-history diversity represented was limited.

Using the deep immunoSEQ assay, TCR CDR3 regions were amplified from genomic DNA by multiplex PCR. Genomic DNA extracted from each cell subset was distributed evenly over all wells of several immunoSEQ 96-well plates, and each plate served as one replicate. For sorted subsets, around 200 ng genomic DNA, equal to tens of thousands of T cell genomes, was loaded into each replicate PCR. Purified libraries were measured with a Qubit 3.0 fluorometer, size-checked on a Bioanalyzer 2100, and measured again with the KAPA Library Quantification kit. Each immunoSEQ 96-well plate was sequenced on its own single-read 150-cycle Illumina NextSeq 550 flow cell. Per the source publication's procedure: The immunoSEQ output contained only junctional sequences without quality scores, so filtering could not match that applied to full-length reads. Sequences were annotated with PyIR, a Python wrapper for IgBLAST v1.9, and V/J genes and CDR3 were assigned using IMGT germline references. Reads were filtered out if the reads had weak V/J assignments (E-value above 1e-6), no CDR3, stop codons, out-of-frame junctions, or ambiguous translated residues. V3J clonotypes were defined as sequences sharing the same inferred V gene, J gene, and CDR3 amino acid sequence. The percentage overlap between two repertoires was calculated by dividing the number of shared unique clonotypes by the size of the smaller repertoire. Three approaches were used to assess repertoire richness: RTK rarefaction, the Chao1 estimator, and Recon v2.1 estimates of unobserved clonotypes. For all TCRbeta clonotypes obtained by the gDNA method from several donors, generation probabilities were computed with OLGA. TCRdb re-hosts the immuneACCESS table, in-frame sequences only. Its copies lack some clones; in the studies checked, an unresolved V gene accounts for under half of them, and the cause for the rest is not known. D and trimming come from the DNA, and the V and J calls and clone size come from that table. This sample is represented by 500,000 to 550,000 clones; around 96% of them were singletons. The top ten clones comprise around 0.066% of the sample.

The TCR originated in a woman aged 25 to 39 in good health. This chain joins TRBV7-9 to TRBJ1-5; TRBD1 might be the D gene, on 5 matching bases. The source material was naive CD4+ T cells sorted from blood. The cell subset or site label here, explained by the study, means: CD45RA+ positively selected. The CDR3 reads as follows: CASSLGGVQPQHF. At the DNA level, the sequence is TGTGCCAGCAGCTTAGGGGGGGTACAGCCCCAGCATTTT.